The sequence of this T cell receptor beta chain was determined in a study of graft-versus-host responses after intestinal transplantation. Study-level information: Each recipient received anti-thymocyte globulin induction, then tacrolimus and steroids for about 3 years.

The J segment lost 0 bases and the V segment lost 4 bases, leaving 15 bases of the junction unmatched. The CDR3 has 20 amino acids. In germline, CDR1 is SGHRS, CDR2 YFSETQ. This clone has a single count. Profiled with immunoSEQ multiplex PCR; TCRdb holds only in-frame clones, not every one. The table shows 8,000 or so clones, with 80% to 95% occurring only once. The rearrangement joins TRBV5-1 to TRBJ2-3; 12 nucleotides match TRBD2. The sequence came from a human patient who received an intestinal transplant, so some T cells may come from the graft donor. The sequencing here drew on PBMCs, taken approximately 30 days after intestinal transplant. CDR3 sequence (DNA): TGCGCCAGCAGCGTGGGACTAGCGGGTCTTTCGCTTAGGAGCACAGATACGCAGTATTTT. Translation: CASSVGLAGLSLRSTDTQYF. The full variable domain, completed using reference TRBV5-1 and TRBJ2-3, is KAGVTQTPRYLIKTRGQQVTLSCSPISGHRSVSWYQQTPGQGLQFLFEYFSETQRNKGNFPGRFSGRQFSNSRSEMNVSTLELGDSALYLCASSVGLAGLSLRSTDTQYFGPGTRLTVL.